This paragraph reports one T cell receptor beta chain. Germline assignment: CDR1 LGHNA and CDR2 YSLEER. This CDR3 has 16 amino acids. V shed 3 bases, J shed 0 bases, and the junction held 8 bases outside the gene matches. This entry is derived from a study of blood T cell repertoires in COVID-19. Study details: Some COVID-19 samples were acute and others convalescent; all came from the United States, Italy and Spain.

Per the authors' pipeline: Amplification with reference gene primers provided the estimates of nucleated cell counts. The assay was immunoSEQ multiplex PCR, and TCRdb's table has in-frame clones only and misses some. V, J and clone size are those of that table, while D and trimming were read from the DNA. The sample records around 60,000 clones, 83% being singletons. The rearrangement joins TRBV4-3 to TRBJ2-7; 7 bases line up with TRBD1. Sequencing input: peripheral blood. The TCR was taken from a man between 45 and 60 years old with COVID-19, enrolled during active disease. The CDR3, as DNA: TGCGCCAGCAGCCAGTACAGGGGAAGGGCCTCCTACGAGCAGTACTTC. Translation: CASSQYRGRASYEQYF.